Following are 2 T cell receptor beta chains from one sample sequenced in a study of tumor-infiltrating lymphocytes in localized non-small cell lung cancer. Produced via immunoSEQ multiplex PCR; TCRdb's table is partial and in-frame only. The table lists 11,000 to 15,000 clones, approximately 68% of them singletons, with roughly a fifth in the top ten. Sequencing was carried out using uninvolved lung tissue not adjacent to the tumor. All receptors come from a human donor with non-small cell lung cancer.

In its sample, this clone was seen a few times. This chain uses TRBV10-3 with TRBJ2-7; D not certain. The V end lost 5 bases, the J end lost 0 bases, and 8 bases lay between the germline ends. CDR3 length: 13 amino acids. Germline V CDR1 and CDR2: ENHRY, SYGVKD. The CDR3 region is CAISRISSYEQYF. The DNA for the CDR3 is TGTGCCATCAGTAGGATTAGCTCCTACGAGCAGTACTTC.

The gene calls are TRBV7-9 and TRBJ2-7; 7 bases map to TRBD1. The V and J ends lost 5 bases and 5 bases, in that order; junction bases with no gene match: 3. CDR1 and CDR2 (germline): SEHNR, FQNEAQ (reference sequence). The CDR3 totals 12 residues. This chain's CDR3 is CASSKQGNEQYF. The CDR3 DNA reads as TGTGCCAGCAGCAAACAGGGGAACGAGCAGTACTTC.